Listed below are T cell receptor beta chains from one sample, sequenced in a study of blood T cell repertoires in COVID-19. The table came from immunoSEQ multiplex PCR; TCRdb's copy has only in-frame clones and leaves some out. The sample shows 80,000 to 100,000 clones, around 80% of them seen only once. Input material: peripheral blood. The origin of the receptors is a man aged 45-60 years who had recovered from COVID-19. CDR3s include the opening cysteine and the closing phenylalanine or tryptophan. The order of the fields is clone size, V gene, D gene, J gene, CDR3 protein, CDR3 DNA. The D gene is left open where the match is weak. Clone size, where shown, is once, few, many, or a class for clones that have expanded.

clone size: .
V gene: TRBV6-1
D gene: .
J gene: TRBJ2-1
CDR3 protein: CASSEESFGNNEQFF
CDR3 DNA: TGTGCCAGCAGTGAAGAGAGTTTTGGTAACAATGAGCAGTTCTTC

clone size: .
V gene: TRBV6-6
D gene: .
J gene: TRBJ2-7
CDR3 protein: CASSYSRQAASYEQYF
CDR3 DNA: TGTGCCAGCAGTTACTCGAGACAGGCTGCTTCCTACGAGCAGTACTTC

clone size: .
V gene: TRBV5-1
D gene: TRBD1
J gene: TRBJ2-7
CDR3 protein: CASTLLQGNYEQYF
CDR3 DNA: TGCGCCAGCACCCTGTTACAGGGGAACTACGAGCAGTACTTC

clone size: .
V gene: TRBV5-1
D gene: .
J gene: TRBJ2-3
CDR3 protein: CASNPQGIQDTQYF
CDR3 DNA: TGCGCCAGCAACCCACAGGGAATTCAAGATACGCAGTATTTT

clone size: .
V gene: TRBV5-1
D gene: .
J gene: TRBJ2-3
CDR3 protein: CASSLGSIPSTDTQYF
CDR3 DNA: TGCGCCAGCAGCTTGGGTAGCATCCCGAGCACAGATACGCAGTATTTT

clone size: .
V gene: TRBV28
D gene: TRBD1
J gene: TRBJ1-5
CDR3 protein: CASSLSGGMNQPQHF
CDR3 DNA: TGTGCCAGCAGTTTATCAGGGGGTATGAATCAGCCCCAGCATTTT

clone size: .
V gene: TRBV4-1
D gene: TRBD1
J gene: TRBJ2-7
CDR3 protein: CASSLDRGLSYEQYF
CDR3 DNA: TGCGCCAGCAGCCTCGACAGGGGGCTCTCCTACGAGCAGTACTTC

clone size: .
V gene: TRBV5-6
D gene: .
J gene: TRBJ2-3
CDR3 protein: CASSYRDVRYF
CDR3 DNA: TGTGCCAGCAGCTACCGGGATGTTCGGTATTTT

clone size: .
V gene: TRBV4-1
D gene: .
J gene: TRBJ1-2
CDR3 protein: CASSPQGRIGYTF
CDR3 DNA: TGCGCCAGCAGTCCTCAGGGGCGAATCGGCTACACCTTC

clone size: .
V gene: TRBV5-1
D gene: .
J gene: TRBJ1-2
CDR3 protein: CASSFGQGPYGYTF
CDR3 DNA: TGCGCCAGCAGCTTCGGCCAGGGGCCCTATGGCTACACCTTC

clone size: once
V gene: TRBV10-3
D gene: .
J gene: TRBJ2-5
CDR3 protein: CAISTGTQGGETQYF
CDR3 DNA: TGTGCCATCAGTACCGGGACTCAAGGAGGGGAGACCCAGTACTTC

clone size: .
V gene: TRBV5-1
D gene: TRBD2
J gene: TRBJ2-7
CDR3 protein: CASSTTSGELFEQYF
CDR3 DNA: TGCGCCAGCAGCACGACTAGCGGTGAACTCTTTGAGCAGTACTTC

clone size: .
V gene: TRBV9
D gene: .
J gene: TRBJ2-7
CDR3 protein: CASSVGQGGPYEQYF
CDR3 DNA: TGTGCCAGCAGCGTAGGGCAGGGCGGTCCCTACGAGCAGTACTTC

clone size: .
V gene: TRBV7-9
D gene: TRBD1
J gene: TRBJ1-6
CDR3 protein: CASSSRQGNSPLHF
CDR3 DNA: TGTGCCAGCAGCTCACGACAGGGTAATTCACCCCTCCACTTT

clone size: .
V gene: TRBV2
D gene: .
J gene: TRBJ1-1
CDR3 protein: CASSVSNTEAFF
CDR3 DNA: TGTGCCAGCAGTGTCTCGAACACTGAAGCTTTCTTT

clone size: .
V gene: TRBV11-2
D gene: .
J gene: TRBJ2-2
CDR3 protein: CASSTRLDYEGTGELFF
CDR3 DNA: TGTGCCAGCAGCACGAGACTAGATTACGAGGGCACCGGGGAGCTGTTTTTT

clone size: once
V gene: TRBV7-9
D gene: .
J gene: TRBJ1-5
CDR3 protein: CASSPDSNQPQHF
CDR3 DNA: TGTGCCAGCAGCCCAGATTCAAATCAGCCCCAGCATTTT

clone size: .
V gene: TRBV2
D gene: .
J gene: TRBJ1-3
CDR3 protein: CASREALTGPGNTIYF
CDR3 DNA: TGTGCCAGCAGAGAAGCCCTGACAGGTCCTGGAAACACCATATATTTT

clone size: few
V gene: TRBV4-3
D gene: TRBD1
J gene: TRBJ1-4
CDR3 protein: CASSPPGQGKLFF
CDR3 DNA: TGCGCCAGCAGCCCCCCGGGACAGGGGAAACTGTTTTTT

clone size: .
V gene: TRBV9
D gene: .
J gene: TRBJ2-1
CDR3 protein: CASSVDGSIYNEQFF
CDR3 DNA: TGTGCCAGCAGCGTAGACGGGAGTATCTACAATGAGCAGTTCTTC

clone size: .
V gene: TRBV5-1
D gene: .
J gene: TRBJ2-3
CDR3 protein: CASSLGGATVTDTQYF
CDR3 DNA: TGCGCCAGCAGCTTGGGGGGAGCTACCGTTACAGATACGCAGTATTTT

clone size: .
V gene: TRBV18
D gene: .
J gene: TRBJ2-3
CDR3 protein: CASSRNFGSPAGTDTQYF
CDR3 DNA: TGTGCCAGCTCACGTAACTTCGGATCTCCTGCGGGCACAGATACGCAGTATTTT

clone size: .
V gene: TRBV19
D gene: TRBD1
J gene: TRBJ1-2
CDR3 protein: CASSIVGQGAEYGYTF
CDR3 DNA: TGTGCCAGTAGTATCGTGGGACAGGGGGCTGAGTATGGCTACACCTTC

clone size: once
V gene: TRBV4-1
D gene: TRBD1
J gene: TRBJ2-6
CDR3 protein: CASSRTGVSGANVLTF
CDR3 DNA: TGCGCCAGCAGCCGTACAGGGGTATCTGGGGCCAACGTCCTGACTTTC

clone size: .
V gene: TRBV4-3
D gene: TRBD2
J gene: TRBJ2-2
CDR3 protein: CASSQDQGLGLFF
CDR3 DNA: TGCGCCAGCAGCCAAGACCAGGGACTAGGGCTGTTTTTT

clone size: .
V gene: TRBV30
D gene: .
J gene: TRBJ1-4
CDR3 protein: CAWKLGGLTNEKLFF
CDR3 DNA: TGTGCCTGGAAGCTGGGAGGACTAACTAATGAAAAACTGTTTTTT

clone size: .
V gene: TRBV4-1
D gene: TRBD2
J gene: TRBJ2-3
CDR3 protein: CASSQTAGGHDTQYF
CDR3 DNA: TGCGCCAGCAGCCAAACGGCGGGGGGGCACGATACGCAGTATTTT

clone size: once
V gene: TRBV28
D gene: .
J gene: TRBJ2-5
CDR3 protein: CASSCPPGAKQETQYF
CDR3 DNA: TGTGCCAGCAGTTGCCCCCCGGGAGCAAAGCAAGAGACCCAGTACTTC

clone size: .
V gene: TRBV27
D gene: .
J gene: TRBJ1-6
CDR3 protein: CASRPGSSNTHSPLHF
CDR3 DNA: TGTGCCAGCAGACCAGGGTCATCGAACACACATTCACCCCTCCACTTT

clone size: .
V gene: TRBV18
D gene: .
J gene: TRBJ2-1
CDR3 protein: CASSPQGLDEQFF
CDR3 DNA: TGTGCCAGCTCACCACAGGGGCTGGATGAGCAGTTCTTC

clone size: many
V gene: TRBV2
D gene: .
J gene: TRBJ1-1
CDR3 protein: CASGAGEGTEAFF
CDR3 DNA: TGTGCCAGCGGGGCAGGGGAGGGCACTGAAGCTTTCTTT

clone size: once
V gene: TRBV7-6
D gene: .
J gene: TRBJ2-1
CDR3 protein: CASSLGRDFSYNEQFF
CDR3 DNA: TGTGCCAGCAGCTTAGGGCGGGACTTCTCCTACAATGAGCAGTTCTTC

clone size: .
V gene: TRBV27
D gene: .
J gene: TRBJ1-1
CDR3 protein: CASSLNRLNTEAFF
CDR3 DNA: TGTGCCAGCAGTTTGAACAGATTGAACACTGAAGCTTTCTTT

clone size: .
V gene: TRBV12-3/TRBV12-4
D gene: .
J gene: TRBJ2-1
CDR3 protein: CASRAGIDEQFF
CDR3 DNA: TGTGCCAGCAGGGCAGGGATAGATGAGCAGTTCTTC

clone size: once
V gene: TRBV27
D gene: TRBD2
J gene: TRBJ2-1
CDR3 protein: CASTPSGTSGRATRRNEQFF
CDR3 DNA: TGTGCCAGCACTCCGTCGGGGACTAGCGGGAGGGCTACGAGAAGGAATGAGCAGTTCTTC

clone size: .
V gene: TRBV19
D gene: .
J gene: TRBJ1-1
CDR3 protein: CASNFLGLQKETEAFF
CDR3 DNA: TGTGCCAGTAATTTTTTGGGGCTCCAAAAAGAAACTGAAGCTTTCTTT

clone size: .
V gene: TRBV29-1
D gene: .
J gene: TRBJ2-3
CDR3 protein: CSVDAPVTDTQYF
CDR3 DNA: TGCAGCGTTGACGCACCGGTCACAGATACGCAGTATTTT

clone size: .
V gene: TRBV6-6
D gene: TRBD2
J gene: TRBJ2-7
CDR3 protein: CASRPGGGQYEQYF
CDR3 DNA: TGTGCCAGCAGGCCCGGGGGGGGGCAATACGAGCAGTACTTC

clone size: many
V gene: TRBV19
D gene: TRBD2
J gene: TRBJ2-1
CDR3 protein: CASSKTSGSYNEQFF
CDR3 DNA: TGTGCCAGTAGTAAGACTAGCGGGAGTTACAATGAGCAGTTCTTC

clone size: .
V gene: TRBV19
D gene: .
J gene: TRBJ1-4
CDR3 protein: CASSIDLDREKLFF
CDR3 DNA: TGTGCCAGTAGTATAGACCTCGACAGGGAAAAACTGTTTTTT